The sequence of this T cell receptor beta chain was determined in a study of breast tumors, draining lymph nodes, adjacent tissues. Breast cancer patients provided tissue from their axillary draining lymph nodes. This clonotype has a count of ten or more. As yet, its antigen is unknown. General study points: The data were judged consistent with most tumor T cells coming from lymph node and expanding in tumor. The lymph node origin of tumor T cells was framed as consistent with a hypothesis, not demonstrated. Tumors had less TCR diversity than lymph nodes, more than nontumor tissue.

TCRdb itself ran the multiplex PCR reads through MiXCR, one entry per CDR3 protein. The sample shows around 300,000 distinct CDR3 sequences, roughly 30% of them seen only once. The length of the CDR3 is 15 residues. V was clipped by 5 bases and J by 1 base; unmatched bases: 7. CDR1 is SGHVS, CDR2 FQNEAQ, per germline. What was sequenced was axillary lymph node tissue. The receptor was derived from a female donor with breast cancer. Some clones in this sample may be carry-over from other donors' samples. The chain has TRBV7-8 and TRBJ2-5; 7 nucleotides agree with TRBD1. CDR3: CASSLEWDSQETQYF. The CDR3 region has the DNA TGTGCCAGCAGCCTCGAGTGGGACAGCCAAGAGACCCAGTACTTC.